The rows below give T cell receptor beta chains drawn from one sample of a study of CD8+CD57+ T cells in acquired aplastic anemia. A single record per CDR3 protein comes from TCRdb applying MiXCR to the reads. This sample has about 98,000 distinct CDR3 sequences, with around 62% found just once. Material for sequencing was sorted CD4+, CD8+, or CD8+CD57+ T cells (not recorded which) from PBMCs. These receptors all come from a human donor with aplastic anemia. The CDR3 runs from the conserved cysteine through the conserved F or W. The D gene is left open where the match is weak. For some rows the clone size is stated as once, few or many, or as a class when expanded; others skip it.

.,TRBD1,TRBJ1-1,TRBV20-1,CSAGGTANTEAFF,TGCAGTGCAGGGGGGACAGCAAACACTGAAGCTTTCTTT
few,.,TRBJ1-2,TRBV15,CATSRVGYGYTF,TGTGCCACCAGCAGAGTAGGGTATGGCTACACCTTC
.,TRBD1,TRBJ2-7,TRBV11-1,CASSDPRQGEASMYEQYF,TGTGCCAGCAGCGACCCCCGACAGGGGGAAGCGTCTATGTACGAGCAGTACTTC
few,.,TRBJ1-5,TRBV15,CATSKPDQPQHF,TGTGCCACCAGCAAGCCAGATCAGCCCCAGCATTTT
once,.,TRBJ1-1,TRBV24-1,CATSDSGTANAEAFF,TGTGCCACCAGTGATTCCGGGACGGCTAACGCTGAAGCTTTCTTT
.,.,TRBJ1-3,TRBV11-2,CASTDSYNSGNTIYF,TGTGCCAGCACGGACAGTTACAACTCTGGAAACACCATATATTTT
.,TRBD2,TRBJ2-1,TRBV19,CASSIVPAGGISEQFF,TGTGCCAGTAGTATAGTTCCAGCGGGAGGGATTAGCGAGCAGTTCTTC
.,.,TRBJ1-4,TRBV7-2,CASSLGQNEKLFF,TGTGCCAGCAGCTTAGGGCAGAATGAAAAACTGTTTTTT
.,TRBD2,TRBJ2-7,TRBV5-1,CASSLAAGGMSSYEQYF,TGCGCCAGCAGCTTGGCTGCGGGGGGAATGAGCTCCTACGAGCAGTACTTC
.,TRBD1,TRBJ1-5,TRBV7-2,CASSGQGALQPQHF,TGTGCCAGCAGCGGACAGGGGGCATTACAGCCCCAGCATTTT
few,TRBD1,TRBJ1-2,TRBV10-3,CAISETGESYGYTF,TGTGCTATCAGTGAGACAGGGGAGAGCTATGGCTACACCTTC
once,TRBD2,TRBJ2-1,TRBV10-3,CAISEPTSGGTSYNEQFF,TGTGCCATCAGTGAACCTACTAGCGGGGGGACCTCCTACAATGAGCAGTTCTTC
many,TRBD1,TRBJ1-1,TRBV28,CASNNRGDGTEAFF,TGTGCCAGCAACAACAGGGGCGACGGCACTGAAGCTTTCTTT
few,.,TRBJ2-5,TRBV25-1,CASSPMLGDRYQETQYF,TGTGCCAGCAGCCCCATGTTGGGGGACCGATACCAAGAGACCCAGTACTTC
once,.,TRBJ2-2,TRBV7-2,CASSYRVTGELFF,TGTGCCAGCAGCTACAGGGTCACCGGGGAGCTGTTTTTT
.,TRBD1,TRBJ2-7,TRBV19,CASKMEQGAREQYF,TGTGCCAGTAAAATGGAGCAGGGGGCTCGTGAGCAGTACTTC
.,TRBD1,TRBJ2-7,TRBV19,CASSRPPGQGIRSSYEQYF,TGTGCCAGTAGTCGCCCCCCGGGACAGGGTATTCGAAGCTCCTACGAGCAGTACTTC
.,.,TRBJ2-7,TRBV7-6,CASSWGSGAYEQYF,TGTGCCAGCAGCTGGGGGTCAGGAGCCTACGAGCAGTACTTC
.,TRBD2,TRBJ2-3,TRBV20-1,CSATVTSGGATDTQYF,TGCAGTGCTACCGTGACTAGCGGGGGGGCTACAGATACGCAGTATTTT
.,.,TRBJ1-3,TRBV2,CASRSTSAGNTIYF,TGTGCCAGCAGGAGCACCTCGGCCGGAAACACCATATATTTT
few,TRBD1,TRBJ1-2,TRBV15,CATSRGGGANYGYTF,TGTGCCACCAGCAGAGGAGGGGGCGCAAACTATGGCTACACCTTC
few,.,TRBJ1-5,TRBV29-1,CSIRTVEGQPQHF,TGCAGCATTCGGACAGTGGAGGGCCAGCCCCAGCATTTT
.,.,TRBJ2-5,TRBV7-2,CASSVAREETQYF,TGTGCCAGCAGCGTTGCTAGAGAAGAGACCCAGTACTTC
.,.,TRBJ1-2,TRBV25-1,CASSDSRIYGYTF,TGTGCCAGCAGTGACAGCCGGATCTATGGCTACACCTTC
.,TRBD2,TRBJ2-5,TRBV7-9,CASSHRPAGVDETQYF,TGTGCCAGCAGCCATCGTCCAGCGGGAGTCGATGAGACCCAGTACTTC
.,.,TRBJ2-1,TRBV24-1,CATSDFGHDYNEQFF,TGTGCCACCAGTGATTTTGGGCACGATTACAATGAGCAGTTCTTC